These 27 T cell receptor beta chains were all obtained from the same sample, sequenced in a study of Graves' ophthalmopathy and Graves' hyperthyroidism. Scientists amplified the TCR beta CDR3 regions from RNA transcripts. Following a first-round RT-PCR that used HTBI primers, a second-round multiplex PCR was carried out. TCRdb independently ran MiXCR on the multiplex PCR reads; one entry per CDR3 protein. The data contain 600,000 to 950,000 distinct CDR3 sequences, roughly two fifths of them singletons. Sequencing was performed on peripheral blood. These receptors came from an adult man with Graves' ophthalmopathy.

This clonotype was detected ten times or more. The rearrangement uses TRBV7-9 and TRBJ1-6; perhaps TRBD1 as D (5 bases). The CDR3 has 15 amino acids. Trimming took 4 bases from V and 7 from J, leaving 14 bases between them. Germline V lookup: CDR1 SEHNR, CDR2 FQNEAQ (reference sequence). For the CDR3, the DNA is TGTGCCAGCAGCTCAATGGCTGGGGCCAATTCACCCCTCCACTTT. Translated, it gives CASSSMAGANSPLHF.

The rearrangement links TRBV7-9 to TRBJ2-7; a weak D match, TRBD2 (6 bases). Trimming removed 5 bases at V and 4 bases at J, with 12 bases between. Per germline, CDR1 SEHNR and CDR2 FQNEAQ (reference sequence). CDR3 length: 13 residues. The CDR3 loop is CASSHGGLYEQYF. In DNA form, the CDR3 reads TGTGCCAGCAGCCACGGAGGGCTTTACGAGCAGTACTTC.

This clonotype turned up a few times. This chain uses TRBV20-1 with TRBJ2-7; D assignment may be TRBD1 or TRBD2 (6 bases each). This CDR3 contains 17 residues. Germline V lookup: CDR1 DFQATT, CDR2 SNEGSKA (reference sequence). V lost 5 bases to trimming and J lost 1 base, with 24 bases between them. CDR3 DNA: TGCAGTGCTTCTCAAGGGGGGCGTGGGACTGGGTCCTACGAGCAGTACTTC. Its protein product is CSASQGGRGTGSYEQYF.

The CDR3 region is CASSQVGLPGELFF. CDR3 in DNA: TGTGCCAGCAGCCAAGTGGGTCTGCCCGGGGAGCTGTTTTTT. This rearrangement joins TRBV7-9 to TRBJ2-2; D unresolved. The CDR3 loop spans 14 amino acids. Deletions cut 5 bases from V and 6 bases from J, with 13 bases between. Germline lookup yields CDR1 SEHNR and CDR2 FQNEAQ (reference sequence).

In its sample, this clonotype was seen a few times. The chain has TRBV10-3 and TRBJ2-5; 16 bases line up with TRBD2. The ends lost 10 bases at V and 4 bases at J; junction bases unmatched: 9. There are 16 residues in the CDR3. Germline V gives CDR1 ENHRY, CDR2 SYGVKD. As DNA, the CDR3 is TGTGCCACTTCCGGGACTAGCGGGGGGGCCGTAGAGACCCAGTACTTC. This sequence encodes CATSGTSGGAVETQYF.

Remarks on this clonotype: A junction boundary mismatches the germline segment, possibly from a read error. The V gene is TRBV14, the J gene TRBJ2-7; the D is unclear. CDR3 size: 11 residues. The germline V gene has CDR1 SGHDN and CDR2 FVKESK. The CDR3 here is CVSSQMNEQYF. As DNA, the CDR3 is TGTGTCAGCAGCCAAATGAACGAGCAGTACTTC.

This chain uses TRBV20-1 with TRBJ2-7, with 9 bases that match TRBD2. The trim removed 3 bases at V and 1 base at J, leaving 13 bases unmatched. The CDR3 length is 17 residues. Germline CDR1 reads DFQATT; CDR2 reads SNEGSKA (reference sequence). The CDR3: CSARTGRVSGGSYEQYF. CDR3 bases: TGCAGTGCTAGGACAGGGAGGGTTAGCGGGGGTTCCTACGAGCAGTACTTC.

In its sample, this clonotype was seen a few times. The chain employs TRBV9 and TRBJ2-7; D may match TRBD1 or TRBD2 (5 bases each). CDR1 and CDR2 from the germline V gene are SGDLS and YYNGEE. The CDR3 loop spans 15 amino acids. V lost 0 bases and J lost 1, with 11 bases in between. The DNA of the CDR3 is TGTGCCAGCAGCGTAGGGCCGGGACCTTCCTACGAGCAGTACTTC. This gives the protein CASSVGPGPSYEQYF.

This clonotype appeared many times. The CDR3 DNA reads TGCAGCGTGCAGGGGGCCGTGAACACTGAAGCTTTCTTT. Residues: CSVQGAVNTEAFF. The V call is TRBV29-1, the J call TRBJ1-1; 8 positions agree with TRBD1. This CDR3 spans 13 amino acids. V shed 6 bases and J 0 bases; nucleotides not matched to a gene: 3. Germline V gene data show CDR1 as SQVTM and CDR2 as ANQGSEA.

Here the CDR3 DNA reads TGTGCCAGCAGCTTTGCGTATCGGAACACTGAAGCTTTCTTT. As protein: CASSFAYRNTEAFF. The genes are TRBV5-8 and TRBJ1-1; D remains ambiguous. V lost 2 bases to trimming and J lost 1 base, with 9 bases between them. The CDR3 extends over 14 amino acids. Germline-derived CDR1 and CDR2 are SGHTS and YDEGEE.

This clonotype was detected ten times or more. V and J are TRBV7-8 and TRBJ1-3, with unresolved D. V lost 5 bases, J lost 3 bases, and 8 bases lay in between. The CDR3 is 13 amino acids. Per the germline V gene, CDR1 is SGHVS and CDR2 is FQNEAQ. This CDR3 reads CASSGSVGNTIYF. The CDR3 coding sequence is TGTGCCAGCAGCGGATCGGTTGGAAACACCATATATTTT.

With respect to this clonotype: This may stem from a read error, because a much larger clone lies one nucleotide away. The chain links TRBV10-3 to TRBJ2-5; D is tentatively TRBD1 or TRBD2 (5 bases each). Germline CDR1 and CDR2: ENHRY and SYGVKD. The CDR3 covers 13 residues. The V and J ends lost 3 bases and 5 bases respectively, with 10 bases between them. The CDR3 DNA reads TGTGCCATCAGTGATCCGGGGCTGGAGACCCAGTACTTC. This translates into CAISDPGLETQYF.

The J gene is TRBJ2-3, the V gene TRBV7-9; D is unclear. V was clipped by 7 bases and J by 4 bases, with 12 bases between them. This CDR3 contains 13 residues. The germline gives CDR1 SEHNR, CDR2 FQNEAQ (reference sequence). CDR3 bases: TGTGCCAGCAAAATGGCGAATGCAGATACGCAGTATTTT. Translating it yields CASKMANADTQYF.

This clonotype appeared a few times. The chain carries TRBV2 and TRBJ2-5; tentatively, D is TRBD2 (6 bases). This CDR3 has 15 residues. Germline lookup yields CDR1 SNHLY and CDR2 FYNNEI. The ends were cut back, 5 bases at V and 0 bases at J, with 13 bases in the middle. In nucleotides, the CDR3 is TGTGCCAGCAGTTACCGCGGGGCCAACCAAGAGACCCAGTACTTC. This gives the protein CASSYRGANQETQYF.

The chain is built from TRBV5-4 and TRBJ2-7, with 7 bases that match TRBD2. The CDR3 has 15 amino acids. The junction had 10 bases not matched to a gene; V was cut back by 4 bases and J by 3 bases. Germline V gene data show CDR1 as SGHNT and CDR2 as YYREEE (reference sequence). The CDR3 is CASSPGPGRVYEQYF. The DNA of the CDR3 is TGTGCCAGCAGCCCCGGACCGGGGAGGGTCTACGAGCAGTACTTC.

Of note for this clonotype: With a much larger clone just one base away, this may be a read error. The chain carries TRBV7-9 and TRBJ2-5; the match to TRBD1 covers 7 bases. Germline CDR1 reads SEHNR; CDR2 reads FQNEAQ (reference sequence). The V gene end was trimmed by 2 bases and the J gene end by 7 bases; junction bases not matched to a gene: 7. The CDR3 has 14 residues. The CDR3 bases are TGTGCCAGCAGCTTATCACAGGGGTTGGGGACCCAGTACTTC. Encoded protein: CASSLSQGLGTQYF. The full variable domain, its missing parts supplied by reference TRBV7-9 and TRBJ2-5, is DTGVSQNPRHKITKRGQNVTFRCDPISEHNRLYWYRQTLGQGPEFLTYFQNEAQLEKSRLLSDRFSAERPKGSFSTLEIQRTEQGDSAMYLCASSLSQGLGTQYFGPGTRLLVL.

This clonotype was detected a few times. The chain joins TRBV7-9 to TRBJ2-7; TRBD1 matches at 7 bases. CDR1 SEHNR and CDR2 FQNEAQ come from the germline V gene (reference sequence). V lost 3 bases, J lost 3 bases, and 8 bases stayed unmatched. The CDR3 contains 15 residues. CDR3 residues: CASSLNGDSIYEQYF. The CDR3 bases are TGTGCCAGCAGCTTGAACGGGGACAGCATCTACGAGCAGTACTTC. Full variable domain (outside the CDR3, taken from reference TRBV7-9 and TRBJ2-7): DTGVSQNPRHKITKRGQNVTFRCDPISEHNRLYWYRQTLGQGPEFLTYFQNEAQLEKSRLLSDRFSAERPKGSFSTLEIQRTEQGDSAMYLCASSLNGDSIYEQYFGPGTRLTVT.

There are many counts of this clonotype. J is TRBJ2-7 and V is TRBV7-9; 10 bases map to TRBD2. This CDR3 region has 15 residues. Germline V gives CDR1 SEHNR, CDR2 FQNEAQ (reference sequence). With 5 bases clipped from V and 2 bases from J, the junction kept 6 bases outside the gene matches. The chain's CDR3 is CASSPRTSGTYEQYF. DNA for the CDR3: TGTGCCAGCAGCCCGCGGACTAGCGGAACCTACGAGCAGTACTTC.

This clonotype has just a few counts. The rearrangement uses TRBV4-1 and TRBJ2-6, with a possible D match to TRBD1 (5 bases). Germline V gene lookup returns CDR1 MGHRA and CDR2 YSYEKL. The CDR3 extends over 18 amino acids. Trimming pared 0 bases from V and 4 bases from J, leaving 16 bases between. The CDR3 DNA sequence: TGCGCCAGCAGCCAAGAATACCCTCAGGGTACCGGGGCCAACGTCCTGACTTTC. This translates into CASSQEYPQGTGANVLTF.

The chain employs TRBV2 and TRBJ1-6; D call uncertain. Germline V CDR1 and CDR2: SNHLY, FYNNEI. V dropped 6 bases and J dropped 5 bases, with 14 bases sitting between them. The CDR3 length is 15 residues. The chain's CDR3 is CASSPQEPDNSPLHF. CDR3 coding DNA: TGTGCCAGCAGCCCGCAGGAGCCCGATAATTCACCCCTCCACTTT.

This clonotype has more than one count but fewer than ten. The CDR3 sequence is CATSRNRDRGYQPQHF. CDR3 bases: TGTGCCACCAGCAGAAACCGGGACAGGGGATATCAGCCCCAGCATTTT. The rearrangement joins TRBV15 to TRBJ1-5, with 10 bases that match TRBD1. The CDR3 extends over 16 amino acids. Germline V CDR1 and CDR2: LNHNV, YYDKDF (reference sequence). V shed 2 bases, J shed 5 bases, and the junction held 6 bases outside the gene matches.

This clonotype has a count of ten or more. This chain joins TRBV15 and TRBJ2-5, with 11 nucleotides matching TRBD1. The CDR3 has 15 amino acids. V trimming: 4 bases; J trimming: 0 bases; junction bases outside the gene matches: 1. The germline V gene encodes CDR1 LNHNV and CDR2 YYDKDF (reference sequence). The CDR3 DNA is TGTGCCACCAGCACGGGACAGGGGGACCAAGAGACCCAGTACTTC. This translates into CATSTGQGDQETQYF.

The chain has TRBV29-1 and TRBJ2-7; D call uncertain. Trimming pared 3 bases from V and 7 bases from J, leaving 10 bases between. CDR3 size: 11 residues. Germline V gene data show CDR1 as SQVTM and CDR2 as ANQGSEA. In DNA form, the CDR3 reads TGCAGCGTTGAGGTGGCAGAAGAGCAGTACTTC. Its translation: CSVEVAEEQYF.

This clonotype was counted a few times. This chain joins TRBV9 and TRBJ2-7; TRBD1 is a possible D gene (7 bases). Germline loops: CDR1 SGDLS, CDR2 YYNGEE. This CDR3 comprises 15 residues. The V gene lost 3 bases and the J gene lost 2 bases, with 15 bases spanning the gap. The DNA of the CDR3 is TGTGCCAGCAGCGGAGGGACTGACAGGGCCTACGAGCAGTACTTC. It translates to CASSGGTDRAYEQYF.

The rearrangement uses TRBV15 and TRBJ1-2; D might be TRBD1 (5 bases). The CDR3 length is 15 residues. CDR1 and CDR2 (germline): LNHNV, YYDKDF (reference sequence). Trimming took off 1 base at V and 6 bases at J, with 15 bases between the two ends. The CDR3 loop reads CATSRAPGVVDGYTF. In DNA, the CDR3 is TGTGCCACCAGCAGAGCCCCGGGGGTAGTGGATGGCTACACCTTC. Looking up the rest from reference TRBV15 and TRBJ1-2 gives the full variable domain: DAMVIQNPRYQVTQFGKPVTLSCSQTLNHNVMYWYQQKSSQAPKLLFHYYDKDFNNEADTPDNFQSRRPNTSFCFLDIRSPGLGDTAMYLCATSRAPGVVDGYTFGSGTRLTVV.

Turning to this clonotype: The junction departs from germline at one end; a sequencing error may be responsible. The rearrangement joins TRBV20-1 to TRBJ1-5; maybe TRBD1 (6 bases). This CDR3 contains 15 residues. The germline gives CDR1 DFQATT, CDR2 SNEGSKA (reference sequence). The CDR3 here is CSARGRGMGNQPQHF. The CDR3 DNA follows: TGCAGCGCTAGGGGCAGGGGAATGGGCAATCAGCCCCAGCATTTT.

This clonotype appeared a few times. A read error may produce the germline difference seen at one junction end. This chain connects TRBV9 to TRBJ2-5, with D perhaps matching TRBD1 (5 bases). The CDR3 length is 14 residues. Germline V CDR1 and CDR2: SGDLS, YYNGEE. DNA for the CDR3: TGCGCCAGCAGCATCAGGGTCACTGGGGAGACCCAGTACTTC. Its translation: CASSIRVTGETQYF.